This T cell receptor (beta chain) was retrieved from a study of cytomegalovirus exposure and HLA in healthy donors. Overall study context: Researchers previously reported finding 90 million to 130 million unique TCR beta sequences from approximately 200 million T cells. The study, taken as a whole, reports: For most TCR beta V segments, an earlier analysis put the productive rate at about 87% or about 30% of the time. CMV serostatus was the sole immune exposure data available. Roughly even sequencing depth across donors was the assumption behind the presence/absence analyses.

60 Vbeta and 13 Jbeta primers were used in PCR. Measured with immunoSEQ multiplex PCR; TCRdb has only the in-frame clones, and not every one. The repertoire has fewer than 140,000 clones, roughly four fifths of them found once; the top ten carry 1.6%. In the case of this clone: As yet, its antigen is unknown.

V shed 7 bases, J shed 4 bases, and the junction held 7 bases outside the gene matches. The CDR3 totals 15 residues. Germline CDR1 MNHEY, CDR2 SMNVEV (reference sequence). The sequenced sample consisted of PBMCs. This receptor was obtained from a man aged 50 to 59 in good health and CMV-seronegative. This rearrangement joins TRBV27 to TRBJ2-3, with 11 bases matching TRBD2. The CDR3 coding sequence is TGTGCCAGCACCTCCCTAGCGGGGGGTTCAGATACGCAGTATTTT. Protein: CASTSLAGGSDTQYF.